These T cell receptor beta chains were read from a single sample in a study of T cell responses to AZD1222 COVID-19 vaccine. Generated by immunoSEQ multiplex PCR, the TCRdb table keeps only in-frame clones and is missing some. The sample holds about 40,000 clones, 88% seen once. The sequencing used peripheral blood, collected 28 days after the second dose of the MenACWY control vaccine. The receptors were gathered from an adult who received the MenACWY meningococcal vaccine as a control. Each CDR3 is given with its conserved first and last residue.

>TRBV27
CASSPRLVGANEQFF
>TRBV24-1
CATSAQGNSGYEQYF
>TRBV30
CAWSRDRGQETQYF
>TRBV4-2
CASSQTLRETYEQYF
>TRBV30
CANGGGYNEQFF
>TRBV5-5
CASSSGTRSYEQYF
>TRBV28
CASSLDRVGLGNTEAFF
>TRBV7-9
CASSLPDRGTGGPYEQYF
>TRBV6-5
CASSTREAGELFF
>TRBV9
CASSLSGTNSETQYF
>TRBV19
CASSIRPPDTQYF
>TRBV6-2/TRBV6-3
CASIDSREGAFF
>TRBV3-1/TRBV3-2
CASSQVGAEAFF
>TRBV15
CATSRDRRNTEAFF
>TRBV7-6
CASSWSGTSTDTQYF
>TRBV5-1
CASSIENIQYF
>TRBV7-3
CASSLGPGHTQYF
>TRBV21-1
CASSKAGRELLTDTQYF
>TRBV23-1
CASSRGQGHNQPQHF
>TRBV4-1
CASSQESGLTNTEAFF
>TRBV27
CASSSRLSYNEQFF
>TRBV30
CAWSAEDRIMNTEAFF
>TRBV27
CASSTGTSGRSSLPLAKNIQYF
>TRBV4-1
CASSQIDMGFGNQPQHF
>TRBV12-3/TRBV12-4
CASSWDIGTEAFF
>TRBV5-1
CASSRNAGQGTYEQYF
>TRBV3-1/TRBV3-2
CASSPIGGVTGELFF
>TRBV6-6
CASSTGRMNEKLFF
>TRBV24-1
CATSELGGRRTGELFF
>TRBV7-9
CASSFSSPFYGYTF
>TRBV7-2
CASSYSTGVGSPLHF
>TRBV29-1
CSAGLAGGMGTQYF
>TRBV5-1
CASSSSDSSPYEQYF
>TRBV29-1
CSVSPLNYGYTF
>TRBV10-3
CASQGASEQYF
>TRBV2
CASSVTVDYGYTF
>TRBV9
CASSLGTGTYEQYF
>TRBV19
CATAIVTGGNEQFF
>TRBV9
CASSVNRRERNEQFF
>TRBV2
CASSDRNSPLHF
>TRBV6-2/TRBV6-3
CASSRGQALETQYF
>TRBV19
CASSSRGVYEQYF
>TRBV28
CASSLLRGPRYNSPLHF
>TRBV24-1
CATSDTLGRSSYNEQFF
>TRBV19
CASRDRHNSPLHF
>TRBV10-3
CAISESTDTQYF
>TRBV29-1
CSVDSGKLYNEQFF
>TRBV7-9
CATTPQDPRNTDTQYF
>TRBV6-4
CASSDSTQVSGRYNEQFF
>TRBV15
CATTRDGGGELFF
>TRBV6-6
CASSYSIQSNSPLHF
>TRBV29-1
CSVEPGDPYNEQFF
>TRBV2
CASTLKDRTGELFF
>TRBV28
CASKGKELSNQPQHF
>TRBV6-4
CASSGSGSTDTQYF
>TRBV19
CASTGHRQAQGEQYF
>TRBV5-3
CARSSVILADPNEQFF
>TRBV28
CASSPLVSGDTQYF